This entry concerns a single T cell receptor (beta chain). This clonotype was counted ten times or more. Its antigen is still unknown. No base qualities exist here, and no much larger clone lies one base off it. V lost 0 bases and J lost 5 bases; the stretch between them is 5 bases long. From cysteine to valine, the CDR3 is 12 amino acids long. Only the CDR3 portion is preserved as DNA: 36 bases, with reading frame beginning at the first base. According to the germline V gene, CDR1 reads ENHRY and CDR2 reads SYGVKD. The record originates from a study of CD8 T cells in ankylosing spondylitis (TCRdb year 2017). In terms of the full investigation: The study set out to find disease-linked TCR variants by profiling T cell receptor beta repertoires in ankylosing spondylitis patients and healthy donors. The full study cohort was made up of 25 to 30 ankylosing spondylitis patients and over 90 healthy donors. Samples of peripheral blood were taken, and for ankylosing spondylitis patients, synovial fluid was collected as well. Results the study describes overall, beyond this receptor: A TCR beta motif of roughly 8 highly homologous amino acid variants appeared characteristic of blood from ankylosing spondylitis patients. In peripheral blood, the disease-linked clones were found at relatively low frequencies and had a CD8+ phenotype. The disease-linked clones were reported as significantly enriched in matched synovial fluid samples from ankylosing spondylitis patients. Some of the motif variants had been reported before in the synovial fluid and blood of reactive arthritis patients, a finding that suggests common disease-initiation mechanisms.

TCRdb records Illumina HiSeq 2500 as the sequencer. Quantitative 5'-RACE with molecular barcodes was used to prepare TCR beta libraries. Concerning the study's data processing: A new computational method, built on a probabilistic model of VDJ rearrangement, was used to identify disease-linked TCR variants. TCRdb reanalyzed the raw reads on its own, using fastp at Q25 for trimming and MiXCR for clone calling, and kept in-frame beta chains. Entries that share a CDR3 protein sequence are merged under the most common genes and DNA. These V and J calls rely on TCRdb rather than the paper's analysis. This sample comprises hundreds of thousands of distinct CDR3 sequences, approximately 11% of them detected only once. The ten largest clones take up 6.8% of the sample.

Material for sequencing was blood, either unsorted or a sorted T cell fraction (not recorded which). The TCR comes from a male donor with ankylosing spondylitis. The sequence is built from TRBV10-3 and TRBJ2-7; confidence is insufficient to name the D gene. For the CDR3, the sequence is CAISESGDEQYV. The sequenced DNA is TGTGCCATCAGTGAGTCTGGGGACGAGCAGTACGTC.